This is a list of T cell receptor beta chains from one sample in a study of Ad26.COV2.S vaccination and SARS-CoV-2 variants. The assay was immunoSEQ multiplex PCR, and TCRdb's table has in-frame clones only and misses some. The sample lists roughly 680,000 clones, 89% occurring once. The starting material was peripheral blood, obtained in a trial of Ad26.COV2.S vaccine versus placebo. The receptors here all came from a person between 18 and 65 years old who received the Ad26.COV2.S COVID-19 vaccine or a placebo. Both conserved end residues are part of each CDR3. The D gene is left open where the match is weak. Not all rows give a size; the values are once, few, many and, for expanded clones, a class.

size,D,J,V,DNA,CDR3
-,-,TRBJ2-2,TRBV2,TGTGCCAGCAGGACGGGCGGGGCGCCCACCGGGGAGCTGTTTTTT,CASRTGGAPTGELFF
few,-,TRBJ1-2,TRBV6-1,TGTGCCAGCAGTTGGCAGACCGCTGAGGGCTACACCTTC,CASSWQTAEGYTF
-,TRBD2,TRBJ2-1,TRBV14,TGTGCCAGCAGCCGCGCGGGAGCGGGCTACAATGAGCAGTTCTTC,CASSRAGAGYNEQFF
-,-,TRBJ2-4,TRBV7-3,TGTGCCAGCAGCTCCACACTAGCCAAAAACATTCAGTACTTC,CASSSTLAKNIQYF
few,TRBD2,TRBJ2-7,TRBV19,TGTGCCAGTAACCAGGGAGGGTCCGACGAGCAGTACTTC,CASNQGGSDEQYF
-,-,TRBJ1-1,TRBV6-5,TGTGCCAGCAGCGGGCCAGGGAGGGTCACTGAAGCTTTCTTT,CASSGPGRVTEAFF
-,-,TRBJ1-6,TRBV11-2,TGTGCCAGCAGCTTGCGTACTGATAATTCACCCCTCCACTTT,CASSLRTDNSPLHF
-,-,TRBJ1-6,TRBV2,TGTGCCAGCACTGGCAGGCCCTCACCCCTCCACTTT,CASTGRPSPLHF
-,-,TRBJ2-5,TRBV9,TGTGCCAGCAGCGTAGGGACGGGAATCTTAGCAGAGACCCAGTACTTC,CASSVGTGILAETQYF
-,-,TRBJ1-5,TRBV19,TGTGCCAGTAACCCTGGTGCGGGGGCCCATCAGCCCCAGCATTTT,CASNPGAGAHQPQHF
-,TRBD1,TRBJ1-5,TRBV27,TGTGCCAGCAGTCGATATGGGGGACAGGGGACGGGTCAGCCCCAGCATTTT,CASSRYGGQGTGQPQHF
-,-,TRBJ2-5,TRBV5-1,TGCGCCAGCAGCCGTGGTATGGAACAAGAGACCCAGTACTTC,CASSRGMEQETQYF
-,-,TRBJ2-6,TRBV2,TGTGCCAGCAGTGTGTTCTCTGGGGCCAACGTCCTGACTTTC,CASSVFSGANVLTF
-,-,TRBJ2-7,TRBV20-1,TGCAGTGCTAGAGACAACTACGAGCAGTACTTC,CSARDNYEQYF
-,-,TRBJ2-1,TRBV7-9,TGTGCCAGCAGCCTATCGACTAGTACGGAGTTCTTC,CASSLSTSTEFF
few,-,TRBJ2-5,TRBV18,TGTGCCAGCTCACCACCACAGGAAGAGACCCAGTACTTC,CASSPPQEETQYF
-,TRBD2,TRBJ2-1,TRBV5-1,TGCGCCAGCAGCGCCGGGACTAGGGCTTCTGGGGAGCAGTTCTTC,CASSAGTRASGEQFF
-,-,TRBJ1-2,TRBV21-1,TGTGCCACCCCCCTACCGGGACCCGAATTGTATGGCTACACCTTC,CATPLPGPELYGYTF
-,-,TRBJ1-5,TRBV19,TGTGCCAGTAATGGGGGCAGCCAATGGTATAGCAATCAGCCCCAGCATTTT,CASNGGSQWYSNQPQHF
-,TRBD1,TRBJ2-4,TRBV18,TGTGCCAGCTCACCTCGTTCGGGACAGGGGGAAAACATTCAGTACTTC,CASSPRSGQGENIQYF
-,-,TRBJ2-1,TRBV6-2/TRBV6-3,TGTGCCAGCAGCCAAGGACACGAGCAGTTCTTC,CASSQGHEQFF
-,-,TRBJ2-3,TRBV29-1,TGCAGCGTTGCGACTAGATTCGCAGATACGCAGTATTTT,CSVATRFADTQYF
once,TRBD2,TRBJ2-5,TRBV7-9,TGTGCCAGCAGCATACGCCCGACTAGCGGGCAAGAGACCCAGTACTTC,CASSIRPTSGQETQYF
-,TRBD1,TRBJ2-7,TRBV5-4,TGTGCCAGCAGCCATGGACAGGGGATCCACGAGCAGTACTTC,CASSHGQGIHEQYF
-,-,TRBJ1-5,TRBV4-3,TGCGCCAGCAGCCAAGATTGGAGGGGCAATCAGCCCCAGCATTTT,CASSQDWRGNQPQHF
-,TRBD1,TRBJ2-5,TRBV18,TGTGCCAGTGGGGGACAGGGCCAGGAGACCCAGTACTTC,CASGGQGQETQYF
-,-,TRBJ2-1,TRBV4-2,TGTGCCAGCAGCCAACCGGTCGTCGCACTCCATGAGCAGTTCTTC,CASSQPVVALHEQFF
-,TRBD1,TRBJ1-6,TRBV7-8,TGTGCCAGCAGCCGGGACAGGGATTCACCCCTCCACTTT,CASSRDRDSPLHF
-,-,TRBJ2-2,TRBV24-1,TGTGCCACCAGTCTGGGACCGAGCACCGGGGAGCTGTTTTTT,CATSLGPSTGELFF
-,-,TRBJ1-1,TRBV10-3,TGTGCCATCCGGGGGCCCGAGAACACTGAAGCTTTCTTT,CAIRGPENTEAFF
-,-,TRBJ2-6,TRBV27,TGTGCCAGCAGTTTGCAGGGCGGCTCTGGGGCCAACGTCCTGACTTTC,CASSLQGGSGANVLTF
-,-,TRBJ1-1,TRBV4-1,TGCGCCAGCAGCCAAGATGGGCCAGAAATTAACACTGAAGCTTTCTTT,CASSQDGPEINTEAFF
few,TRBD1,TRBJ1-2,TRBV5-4,TGTGCCAGCAGCTTGGACCCGACAGGGTTTGGCTACACCTTC,CASSLDPTGFGYTF
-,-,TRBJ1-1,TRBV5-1,TGCGCCAGCAGCTGGGGTGACACTGAAGCTTTCTTT,CASSWGDTEAFF
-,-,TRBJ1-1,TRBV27,TGTGCCAGCAACACAGGGAGACTTACCACTGAAGCTTTCTTT,CASNTGRLTTEAFF
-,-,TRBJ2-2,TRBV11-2,TGTGCCAGCAGCTTAGGCTTGAACACCGGGGAGCTGTTTTTT,CASSLGLNTGELFF
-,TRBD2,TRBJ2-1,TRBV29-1,TGCAGCGTTGAACTAGCGGGAGCTGCTGGGAATGAGCAGTTCTTC,CSVELAGAAGNEQFF
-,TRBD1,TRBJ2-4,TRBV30,TGTGCCTGGAGTGTAGGGACAGGGAGGGTCATTCAGTACTTC,CAWSVGTGRVIQYF
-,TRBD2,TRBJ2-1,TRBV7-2,TGTGCCAGCAGCTTAGGGTTAGCGGGGCCCCCTCTCAATGAGCAGTTCTTC,CASSLGLAGPPLNEQFF
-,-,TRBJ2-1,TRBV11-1,TGTGCCAGCAGCTCCATCCCGGCGAGCTCCTACAATGAGCAGTTCTTC,CASSSIPASSYNEQFF